The 5 T cell receptor beta chains below all came from one sample that was sequenced in a study of OX40 agonist ivuxolimab in advanced cancers. This table comes from immunoSEQ multiplex PCR, and its TCRdb copy is limited to in-frame clones, with some not included. The sample comprises 35,000 to 50,000 clones, roughly 77% of which are singletons, and approximately 2.4% rests with the top ten. The sequenced sample was CD4+ or CD8+ T cells sorted from blood, obtained in a trial of the OX40 agonist ivuxolimab. The receptors here all came from an adult with an advanced solid tumor such as melanoma, head and neck, liver or kidney cancer.

V usage is TRBV18 and J usage is TRBJ1-2, with 8 bases fitting TRBD1. CDR1 is KGHSH and CDR2 is LQKENI in the germline V gene. V dropped 6 bases and J dropped 3; count of bases not matched to a gene: 9. The CDR3 runs 15 residues. DNA of the CDR3: TGTGCCAGCTCCCCGGGGACAGGTCCTCACTATGGCTACACCTTC. The encoded protein is CASSPGTGPHYGYTF.

V and J are TRBV18 and TRBJ2-1; no firm D call. The CDR3 is made up of 13 amino acids. Germline CDR1 and CDR2: KGHSH and LQKENI. The ends were cut back, 1 base at V and 11 bases at J, with 12 bases in the middle. For the CDR3, the DNA is TGTGCCAGCTCACCACTTACCAGAATTAAGCAGTTCTTC. It yields the protein CASSPLTRIKQFF. Full variable domain (missing parts from reference TRBV18 and TRBJ2-1): NAGVMQNPRHLVRRRGQEARLRCSPMKGHSHVYWYRQLPEEGLKFMVYLQKENIIDESGMPKERFSAEFPKEGPSILRIQQVVRGDSAAYFCASSPLTRIKQFFGPGTRLTVL.

The CDR3 here is CASSPQATSGNTIYF. DNA for the CDR3: TGTGCCAGCAGTCCACAGGCGACCTCTGGAAACACCATATATTTT. This chain uses TRBV6-1 with TRBJ1-3; TRBD1 is a possible D gene (5 bases). V was clipped by 5 bases and J by 0 bases, with 11 bases between them. This CDR3 contains 15 residues. Germline values: CDR1 MNHNS, CDR2 SASEGT.

The genes are TRBV9 and TRBJ2-2; the D gene is possibly TRBD2 (6 bases). This CDR3 region has 16 residues. Germline assignment: CDR1 SGDLS and CDR2 YYNGEE. V was trimmed by 0 bases and J by 5 bases, leaving 14 bases between them. The CDR3 loop reads CASSVDVGLDTGELFF. The CDR3 nucleotides are TGTGCCAGCAGCGTAGATGTGGGACTCGATACCGGGGAGCTGTTTTTT.

The genes are TRBV27 and TRBJ2-3; D unresolved. Germline assignment: CDR1 MNHEY and CDR2 SMNVEV (reference sequence). CDR3 size: 14 residues. Trimming stripped 4 bases from V and 6 bases from J, with 14 bases between. Here the CDR3 DNA reads TGTGCCAGCAGTTGGACCAACGCACCCGATACGCAGTATTTT. It yields the protein CASSWTNAPDTQYF.